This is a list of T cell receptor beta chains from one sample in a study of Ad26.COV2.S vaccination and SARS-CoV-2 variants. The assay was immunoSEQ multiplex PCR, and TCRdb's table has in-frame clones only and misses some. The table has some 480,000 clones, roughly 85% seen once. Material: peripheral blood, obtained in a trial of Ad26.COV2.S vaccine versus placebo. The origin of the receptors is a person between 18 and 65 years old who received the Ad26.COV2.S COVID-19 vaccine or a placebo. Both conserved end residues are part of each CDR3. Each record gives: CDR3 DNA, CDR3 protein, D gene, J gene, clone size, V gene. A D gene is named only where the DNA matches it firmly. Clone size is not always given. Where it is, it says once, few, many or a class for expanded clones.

cdr3_nt: TGCGCCAGCAGCTTAGGGCAGCAAGAGACCCAGTACTTC; cdr3_aa: CASSLGQQETQYF; d_call: -; j_call: TRBJ2-5; clone_size: -; v_call: TRBV5-1
cdr3_nt: TGTGCCTGGAGTGTACGGTGGGGCAATGAGCAGTTCTTC; cdr3_aa: CAWSVRWGNEQFF; d_call: -; j_call: TRBJ2-1; clone_size: once; v_call: TRBV30
cdr3_nt: TGTGCCAGCAGCCAGTTTCCGGGGAACACTGAAGCTTTCTTT; cdr3_aa: CASSQFPGNTEAFF; d_call: -; j_call: TRBJ1-1; clone_size: -; v_call: TRBV3-1/TRBV3-2
cdr3_nt: TGCGCCAGCAGCTACACTCCAGGGATGAGCTACGAGCAGTACTTC; cdr3_aa: CASSYTPGMSYEQYF; d_call: -; j_call: TRBJ2-7; clone_size: -; v_call: TRBV5-1
cdr3_nt: TGTGCCAGCGGACGTCCGGGGGGTATGATGAGCAATCAGCCCCAGCATTTT; cdr3_aa: CASGRPGGMMSNQPQHF; d_call: -; j_call: TRBJ1-5; clone_size: -; v_call: TRBV28
cdr3_nt: TGCGCCAGCAGTGACAAAGGTACGGGGAGAGCTTTCTTT; cdr3_aa: CASSDKGTGRAFF; d_call: -; j_call: TRBJ1-1; clone_size: -; v_call: TRBV10-2
cdr3_nt: TGTGCCAGCAGCCCCACAGGGAGCGGGACGGTACAAGAGACCCAGTACTTC; cdr3_aa: CASSPTGSGTVQETQYF; d_call: -; j_call: TRBJ2-5; clone_size: once; v_call: TRBV4-2
cdr3_nt: TGTGCCAGCAGCCCGGACAGGTTAAATGAAAAACTGTTTTTT; cdr3_aa: CASSPDRLNEKLFF; d_call: TRBD1; j_call: TRBJ1-4; clone_size: -; v_call: TRBV2
cdr3_nt: TGTGCCAGCAGTGAAGACTTAGGGGGGTATGGCTACACCTTC; cdr3_aa: CASSEDLGGYGYTF; d_call: -; j_call: TRBJ1-2; clone_size: -; v_call: TRBV6-1
cdr3_nt: TGTGCCAGCAGCCAAGTAACGGCGAACACTGAAGCTTTCTTT; cdr3_aa: CASSQVTANTEAFF; d_call: -; j_call: TRBJ1-1; clone_size: -; v_call: TRBV4-2
cdr3_nt: TGTGCCAGCGCTCGTTCTCCGGGGTCCTACAATGAGCAGTTCTTC; cdr3_aa: CASARSPGSYNEQFF; d_call: -; j_call: TRBJ2-1; clone_size: -; v_call: TRBV25-1
cdr3_nt: TGTGCCAGCAGCTTAACAGGGTCAGATACGCAGTATTTT; cdr3_aa: CASSLTGSDTQYF; d_call: -; j_call: TRBJ2-3; clone_size: -; v_call: TRBV7-8
cdr3_nt: TGTGCCAGCAGTTTATCGCCAGGGGGCTGGAGCAATCAGCCCCAGCATTTT; cdr3_aa: CASSLSPGGWSNQPQHF; d_call: TRBD1; j_call: TRBJ1-5; clone_size: -; v_call: TRBV28
cdr3_nt: TGTGCCACCAGTACTACAGGCGCCTATGGCTACACCTTC; cdr3_aa: CATSTTGAYGYTF; d_call: -; j_call: TRBJ1-2; clone_size: -; v_call: TRBV24-1
cdr3_nt: TGTGCCAGCAGGGAGGTCGATGGCTACACCTTC; cdr3_aa: CASREVDGYTF; d_call: -; j_call: TRBJ1-2; clone_size: -; v_call: TRBV28
cdr3_nt: TGCGCCAGCAGCTTTGGTCTGTCCTACAATGAGCAGTTCTTC; cdr3_aa: CASSFGLSYNEQFF; d_call: -; j_call: TRBJ2-1; clone_size: -; v_call: TRBV5-1
cdr3_nt: TGTGCCAGCAGGGGAGGAGGGGGCGCAGAAGCTTTCTTT; cdr3_aa: CASRGGGGAEAFF; d_call: TRBD1; j_call: TRBJ1-1; clone_size: -; v_call: TRBV9
cdr3_nt: TGTGCCAGCAGCCTGGACTTGGAGCAGTTCTTC; cdr3_aa: CASSLDLEQFF; d_call: -; j_call: TRBJ2-1; clone_size: -; v_call: TRBV3-1/TRBV3-2
cdr3_nt: TGTGCCAGCAGCGGCGACGGGCTAAATTCACCCCTCCACTTT; cdr3_aa: CASSGDGLNSPLHF; d_call: -; j_call: TRBJ1-6; clone_size: -; v_call: TRBV5-6
cdr3_nt: TGTGCCAGCAGTCACCCCACTGACAGGGCTAGGCTGTCAGATACGCAGTATTTT; cdr3_aa: CASSHPTDRARLSDTQYF; d_call: TRBD1; j_call: TRBJ2-3; clone_size: -; v_call: TRBV2
cdr3_nt: TGTGCCAGTAAGACAGGAAAAAAGACTGAAGCTTTCTTT; cdr3_aa: CASKTGKKTEAFF; d_call: -; j_call: TRBJ1-1; clone_size: -; v_call: TRBV28
cdr3_nt: TGTGCCAGCAGCTTAGGACAGGGGGACAATCAGCCCCAGCATTTT; cdr3_aa: CASSLGQGDNQPQHF; d_call: TRBD1; j_call: TRBJ1-5; clone_size: -; v_call: TRBV7-9
cdr3_nt: TGTGCCAGCACAGTGAAGGGACGCATAACCTATGGCTACACCTTC; cdr3_aa: CASTVKGRITYGYTF; d_call: -; j_call: TRBJ1-2; clone_size: once; v_call: TRBV13
cdr3_nt: TGCAGCGTGATGTGGGCCAGGGATGCTAACTATGGCTACACCTTC; cdr3_aa: CSVMWARDANYGYTF; d_call: -; j_call: TRBJ1-2; clone_size: -; v_call: TRBV29-1
cdr3_nt: TGTGCCAGCAGCTTAGGTTTCACAGCGTACAAGGATGAGCAGTTCTTC; cdr3_aa: CASSLGFTAYKDEQFF; d_call: -; j_call: TRBJ2-1; clone_size: -; v_call: TRBV11-3
cdr3_nt: TGTGCCAGTAGATCGTGGGGCGGGAGGGCCCACGAGCAGTACTTC; cdr3_aa: CASRSWGGRAHEQYF; d_call: TRBD2; j_call: TRBJ2-7; clone_size: -; v_call: TRBV19
cdr3_nt: TGTGCCAGCAGTCGAACAGGAAGCAGTGTCTATGGCTACACCTTC; cdr3_aa: CASSRTGSSVYGYTF; d_call: -; j_call: TRBJ1-2; clone_size: few; v_call: TRBV6-2/TRBV6-3
cdr3_nt: TGTGCCAGCAGCCCCCGCCGGGCACCACCAACCGGGGAGCTGTTTTTT; cdr3_aa: CASSPRRAPPTGELFF; d_call: -; j_call: TRBJ2-2; clone_size: once; v_call: TRBV9
cdr3_nt: TGTGCCAGCAGTTCGGACAGGTTGGGGGACTACGAGCAGTACTTC; cdr3_aa: CASSSDRLGDYEQYF; d_call: TRBD1; j_call: TRBJ2-7; clone_size: -; v_call: TRBV28
cdr3_nt: TGCAGCGTTGCAGGATTATACTACAATGAGCAGTTCTTC; cdr3_aa: CSVAGLYYNEQFF; d_call: -; j_call: TRBJ2-1; clone_size: -; v_call: TRBV29-1
cdr3_nt: TGTGCCAGCAGCTTAGCCCTAGCGGGAGCCTACGAGCAGTACTTC; cdr3_aa: CASSLALAGAYEQYF; d_call: TRBD2; j_call: TRBJ2-7; clone_size: -; v_call: TRBV11-2
cdr3_nt: TGTGCCAGCAGCTTGGATCTCGGGCCCCAGCATTTT; cdr3_aa: CASSLDLGPQHF; d_call: -; j_call: TRBJ1-5; clone_size: -; v_call: TRBV5-4
cdr3_nt: TGTGCCAGCAGCCGATTCGCGAACACTGAAGCTTTCTTT; cdr3_aa: CASSRFANTEAFF; d_call: -; j_call: TRBJ1-1; clone_size: once; v_call: TRBV7-8
cdr3_nt: TGTGCCAGCAGCCGGACAGGCGAACAGCCCCAGCATTTT; cdr3_aa: CASSRTGEQPQHF; d_call: TRBD1; j_call: TRBJ1-5; clone_size: few; v_call: TRBV12-3/TRBV12-4
cdr3_nt: TGTGCCGGGGATCCTAGCACAGATACGCAGTATTTT; cdr3_aa: CAGDPSTDTQYF; d_call: -; j_call: TRBJ2-3; clone_size: -; v_call: TRBV27
cdr3_nt: TGTGCCAGCAGCTTGGGGATATCCACTGAAGCTTTCTTT; cdr3_aa: CASSLGISTEAFF; d_call: -; j_call: TRBJ1-1; clone_size: -; v_call: TRBV13
cdr3_nt: TGTGCCAGCAGCTTGGCCGGGGTAGAGACCCAGTACTTC; cdr3_aa: CASSLAGVETQYF; d_call: -; j_call: TRBJ2-5; clone_size: -; v_call: TRBV5-4
cdr3_nt: TGTGCCAGCAGTGTACTAGCGGGAGACACCGGGGAGCTGTTTTTT; cdr3_aa: CASSVLAGDTGELFF; d_call: TRBD2; j_call: TRBJ2-2; clone_size: -; v_call: TRBV27
cdr3_nt: TGTGCCAGCATCCGGGGACCTATGGAGACTGAAGCTTTCTTT; cdr3_aa: CASIRGPMETEAFF; d_call: -; j_call: TRBJ1-1; clone_size: -; v_call: TRBV6-5
cdr3_nt: TGTGCCAGCAGCCAAGCCCATCGACAGAACACTGAAGCTTTCTTT; cdr3_aa: CASSQAHRQNTEAFF; d_call: -; j_call: TRBJ1-1; clone_size: -; v_call: TRBV4-2
cdr3_nt: TGTGCCAGCAGCTTAGCGCGATCTCCTGGGGGGACAGATACGCAGTATTTT; cdr3_aa: CASSLARSPGGTDTQYF; d_call: -; j_call: TRBJ2-3; clone_size: -; v_call: TRBV13
cdr3_nt: TGTGCCAGCAGCAAAACTCGGGACCCCTTGAGCTATGGCTACACCTTC; cdr3_aa: CASSKTRDPLSYGYTF; d_call: -; j_call: TRBJ1-2; clone_size: -; v_call: TRBV2
cdr3_nt: TGTGCCAGTAGTACCTCCGGGCGCACAGATACGCAGTATTTT; cdr3_aa: CASSTSGRTDTQYF; d_call: -; j_call: TRBJ2-3; clone_size: -; v_call: TRBV19
cdr3_nt: TGTGCCAGCAGCATCCAGGGGGATGCTGAGCAGTTCTTC; cdr3_aa: CASSIQGDAEQFF; d_call: TRBD1; j_call: TRBJ2-1; clone_size: -; v_call: TRBV7-9
cdr3_nt: TGTGCCAGCAGCCAAGTTAGCGGGAGAGGGAATGAGCAGTTCTTC; cdr3_aa: CASSQVSGRGNEQFF; d_call: TRBD2; j_call: TRBJ2-1; clone_size: -; v_call: TRBV3-1/TRBV3-2
cdr3_nt: TGCGCCAGCAGCCAGCCCGGGGGCCCGGGTGAAGCTTTCTTT; cdr3_aa: CASSQPGGPGEAFF; d_call: -; j_call: TRBJ1-1; clone_size: -; v_call: TRBV5-1